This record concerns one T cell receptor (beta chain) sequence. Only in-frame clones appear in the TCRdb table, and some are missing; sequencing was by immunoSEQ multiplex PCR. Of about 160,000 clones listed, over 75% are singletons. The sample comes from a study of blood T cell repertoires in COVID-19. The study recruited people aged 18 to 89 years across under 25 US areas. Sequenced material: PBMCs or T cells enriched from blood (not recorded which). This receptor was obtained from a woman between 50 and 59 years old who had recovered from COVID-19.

CDR3 protein: CASSIWGTGGYNEQFF. The DNA of the CDR3 is TGTGCCAGTAGTATTTGGGGGACAGGGGGCTACAATGAGCAGTTCTTC. V is TRBV19 and J is TRBJ2-1; 11 bases map to TRBD1. There are 16 residues in the CDR3. The germline gives CDR1 LNHDA, CDR2 SQIVND (reference sequence). V lost 3 bases to trimming and J lost 3 bases; unmatched junction nucleotides: 4.